The 22 T cell receptor beta chains below come from one sample, sequenced in a study of cytomegalovirus exposure and HLA in healthy donors. This PCR relied on a set of 60 Vbeta primers and 13 Jbeta primers. TCRdb's copy holds only in-frame clones and misses some; the assay was immunoSEQ multiplex PCR. The data contain more than 85,000 clones, under 85% of them seen just once; the ten biggest clones take up 1.5% to 2.5%. The sample was PBMCs. The origin of the receptors is a man aged 35-49 years in good health and CMV-seronegative.

CDR3 sequence (DNA): TGTGCCAGCAGCTTGGCCGGGGGACAGAAGAATGAAAAACTGTTTTTT. This translates into CASSLAGGQKNEKLFF. The V call is TRBV5-5, the J call TRBJ1-4, with TRBD1 matching 7 bases. The germline gives CDR1 SGHKS, CDR2 YYEKEE (reference sequence). Germline trimming cut 0 bases from V and 5 bases from J; bases unmatched to any gene: 7. The CDR3 loop spans 16 amino acids.

J is TRBJ2-1 and V is TRBV7-9, with TRBD2 identical over 8 bases. The germline CDR1 and CDR2 sequences are SEHNR and FQNEAQ (reference sequence). CDR3 length: 14 amino acids. V gave up 3 bases and J gave up 9 bases; unmatched junction bases: 7. CDR3 region: CASSFRSGSGEQFF. CDR3 coding DNA: TGTGCCAGCAGCTTCAGGAGCGGGAGCGGTGAGCAGTTCTTC.

V gene TRBV9 combines with J gene TRBJ2-5; tentatively, D is TRBD1 (6 bases). TRBJ2-7 matches the DNA end more closely, so the J call is doubtful. This CDR3 comprises 15 residues. Germline assignment: CDR1 SGDLS and CDR2 YYNGEE. Here the CDR3 reads CASSLRDTSAYEQYF. CDR3 DNA sequence: TGTGCCAGCAGCCTCCGGGACACCTCGGCCTACGAGCAGTACTTC.

The gene calls are TRBV5-6 and TRBJ2-4; 7 nucleotides align to TRBD2. The trim removed 3 bases at V and 3 bases at J, leaving 6 bases unmatched. This CDR3 spans 15 amino acids. Germline V gives CDR1 SGHDT, CDR2 YYEEEE. The DNA of the CDR3 is TGTGCCAGCAGCTCGGGGGGATTTGGCAAAAACATTCAGTACTTC. Encoded protein: CASSSGGFGKNIQYF.

The chain couples TRBV11-1 to TRBJ2-1; TRBD1 agrees at 7 bases. Germline V lookup: CDR1 SGHAT, CDR2 FQDESV (reference sequence). The ends lost 5 bases at V and 10 bases at J; junction bases unmatched: 11. The CDR3 is 14 residues long. As DNA, the CDR3 is TGTGCCAGCAGCCATACAGCTAGGGACAGCGAGCAGTTCTTC. Translating gives CASSHTARDSEQFF.

The chain carries TRBV2 and TRBJ2-7; 7 bases fit TRBD1. Germline CDR1 and CDR2: SNHLY and FYNNEI. The CDR3 spans 14 residues. V gave up 6 bases and J gave up 3 bases; unmatched junction bases: 8. The CDR3 region has the DNA TGTGCCAGCAGCCCAGGGACAGACGTCTACGAGCAGTACTTC. Residues: CASSPGTDVYEQYF. Full variable domain (rest looked up from reference TRBV2 and TRBJ2-7): EPEVTQTPSHQVTQMGQEVILRCVPISNHLYFYWYRQILGQKVEFLVSFYNNEISEKSEIFDDQFSVERPDGSNFTLKIRSTKLEDSAMYFCASSPGTDVYEQYFGPGTRLTVT.

The chain carries TRBV7-9 and TRBJ2-3; D ambiguous. V was cut by 5 bases and J by 4 bases, with 7 bases left in between. The CDR3 has 12 residues. The germline CDR1 and CDR2 sequences are SEHNR and FQNEAQ (reference sequence). The CDR3 sequence: CASSQAADTQYF. The CDR3 region has the DNA TGTGCCAGCAGCCAAGCCGCAGATACGCAGTATTTT.

This clone was observed a handful of times. The chain employs TRBV5-1 and TRBJ1-1; 9 bases match TRBD1. The length of the CDR3 is 13 residues. Germline V gene sequence: CDR1 SGHRS, CDR2 YFSETQ. V lost 4 bases to trimming and J lost 5 bases; unmatched junction nucleotides: 3. DNA for the CDR3: TGCGCCAGCAGCCGGGACAGGGTAACTGAAGCTTTCTTT. Its protein product is CASSRDRVTEAFF.

Only a few counts were recorded for this clone. V usage is TRBV7-2 and J usage is TRBJ1-2; D gene ambiguous. The germline gives CDR1 SGHTA, CDR2 FQGNSA. Trimming removed 5 bases from V and 4 bases from J, with 11 bases in between. The CDR3 has 13 amino acids. DNA for the CDR3: TGTGCCAGCAGCGCGAACCGCCTCTATGGCTACACCTTC. It is translated as CASSANRLYGYTF.

This clone was observed once. This chain uses TRBV7-2 with TRBJ2-7; TRBD2 aligns across 9 bases. Per the germline V gene, CDR1 is SGHTA and CDR2 is FQGNSA. V was pared by 3 bases and J by 2 bases, with 2 bases of the junction left unmatched. The CDR3 is 14 amino acids. The CDR3 loop reads CASSFGLATYEQYF. The CDR3 bases are TGTGCCAGCAGCTTCGGACTAGCGACCTACGAGCAGTACTTC.

This chain joins TRBV11-3 and TRBJ2-7, with D possibly TRBD1 on 6 matching bases. Germline CDR1 and CDR2: SGHNT and YENEEA. V lost 5 bases, J lost 3 bases, and 14 bases lay in between. The CDR3 totals 14 residues. DNA of the CDR3: TGTGCCAGCAGCGAAAACAGGGAAATCTACGAGCAGTACTTC. This codes for CASSENREIYEQYF. The complete variable domain, with remaining parts taken from reference TRBV11-3 and TRBJ2-7, reads EAGVVQSPRYKIIEKKQPVAFWCNPISGHNTLYWYLQNLGQGPELLIRYENEEAVDDSQLPKDRFSAERLKGVDSTLKIQPAELGDSAVYLCASSENREIYEQYFGPGTRLTVT.

J is TRBJ2-5 and V is TRBV4-3, with 9 bases identical to TRBD2. Germline V gene lookup returns CDR1 LGHNA and CDR2 YSLEER. This CDR3 region has 15 residues. Trimming removed 3 bases from V and 5 bases from J; junction bases left unmatched: 7. The CDR3 loop is CASSQGGGGRETQYF. Written as DNA, the CDR3 is TGCGCCAGCAGCCAGGGCGGGGGGGGACGCGAGACCCAGTACTTC.

This chain uses TRBV19 with TRBJ2-7; TRBD1 is a possible D gene (5 bases). Germline CDR1 and CDR2: LNHDA and SQIVND (reference sequence). V dropped 6 bases and J dropped 2 bases, with 14 bases sitting between them. The CDR3 sequence is 14 residues long. In DNA form, the CDR3 reads TGTGCCAGTAGCAGGGAAATAACGGCCTACGAGCAGTACTTC. Amino acids: CASSREITAYEQYF.

This chain joins TRBV14 and TRBJ1-2; weak D call: TRBD1 (5 bases). Trimming cost V 0 bases and J 4 bases, with 18 bases left between them. CDR1 is SGHDN, CDR2 FVKESK, per germline. CDR3 length: 17 amino acids. The CDR3 loop reads CASSQDSAGVWLYGYTF. The CDR3 nucleotides read TGTGCCAGCAGCCAAGATTCAGCGGGGGTATGGCTCTATGGCTACACCTTC.

The CDR3 region is CASSVGGGLGDTQYF. The CDR3 nucleotides are TGTGCCAGCAGCGTAGGCGGGGGTCTGGGAGATACGCAGTATTTT. The gene calls are TRBV9 and TRBJ2-3; 7 bases are a match to TRBD2. The CDR3 is 15 amino acids. J lost 5 bases, V lost 0 bases, and 6 bases had no gene match. The germline gives CDR1 SGDLS, CDR2 YYNGEE.

The genes are TRBV9 and TRBJ2-5; TRBD1 matches 7 bases. There are 15 residues in the CDR3. V lost 0 bases to trimming and J lost 4 bases; unmatched junction nucleotides: 6. Germline CDR1 SGDLS, CDR2 YYNGEE. This CDR3 is CASSVDPGGRETQYF. The CDR3 bases are TGTGCCAGCAGCGTAGATCCAGGGGGTAGAGAGACCCAGTACTTC.

V is TRBV19 and J is TRBJ1-2; 7 positions match TRBD1. With 8 bases clipped from V and 7 bases from J, the junction kept 10 bases outside the gene matches. CDR1 is LNHDA, CDR2 SQIVND, per germline (reference sequence). CDR3 length: 13 amino acids. CDR3 sequence reads: CASGGQSQGGYTF. CDR3 in DNA: TGTGCCAGTGGGGGACAGTCCCAAGGTGGCTACACCTTC.

The rearrangement links TRBV7-2 to TRBJ1-3, with D perhaps matching TRBD1 (5 bases). V gave up 5 bases and J gave up 5 bases, with 13 bases separating them. The germline V gene has CDR1 SGHTA and CDR2 FQGNSA. CDR3 length: 14 amino acids. In nucleotides, the CDR3 is TGTGCCAGCAGCAATTCTCAGGGTCGAAACACCATATATTTT. Amino acids: CASSNSQGRNTIYF. Based on the CDR3 plus reference TRBV7-2 and TRBJ1-3, the full variable domain is GAGVSQSPSNKVTEKGKDVELRCDPISGHTALYWYRQSLGQGLEFLIYFQGNSAPDKSGLPSDRFSAERTGGSVSTLTIQRTQQEDSAVYLCASSNSQGRNTIYFGEGSWLTVV.

The chain links TRBV7-6 to TRBJ2-5; D uncertain. This CDR3 is 14 amino acids long. Trimming took off 4 bases at V and 5 bases at J, with 14 bases between the two ends. Germline values: CDR1 SGHVS, CDR2 FNYEAQ. The CDR3 loop is CASSSTRAGETQYF. In DNA, the CDR3 is TGTGCCAGCAGCTCCACCCGAGCCGGGGAGACCCAGTACTTC.

The chain links TRBV7-8 to TRBJ1-1; D is possibly TRBD1 (6 bases). CDR3 size: 15 residues. CDR1 and CDR2 (germline): SGHVS, FQNEAQ. The V end was cut by 2 bases, the J end by 0 bases, with 10 bases between. CDR3 nucleotide sequence: TGTGCCAGCAGCTTACTCTCAGGGGTGAACACTGAAGCTTTCTTT. Residues: CASSLLSGVNTEAFF.

V is TRBV5-4 and J is TRBJ1-3; D might be TRBD1 (5 bases). The V end was cut by 4 bases, the J end by 0 bases, with 11 bases between. Germline lookup yields CDR1 SGHNT and CDR2 YYREEE (reference sequence). This CDR3 has 15 amino acids. CDR3 sequence: CASSRDRRSGNTIYF. Here the CDR3 DNA reads TGTGCCAGCAGCCGCGACAGACGCTCTGGAAACACCATATATTTT.

Regarding this clone: Sequence at one end of the junction differs from germline and may be a read error. The chain uses TRBV7-2 and TRBJ2-7; 7 bases agree with TRBD1. CDR3 length: 13 residues. Germline V gene lookup returns CDR1 SGHTA and CDR2 FQGNSA. The CDR3 region is CASSSRQGYGQYF. In DNA form, the CDR3 reads TGTGCCAGCAGTTCGAGACAGGGCTACGGGCAGTACTTC.